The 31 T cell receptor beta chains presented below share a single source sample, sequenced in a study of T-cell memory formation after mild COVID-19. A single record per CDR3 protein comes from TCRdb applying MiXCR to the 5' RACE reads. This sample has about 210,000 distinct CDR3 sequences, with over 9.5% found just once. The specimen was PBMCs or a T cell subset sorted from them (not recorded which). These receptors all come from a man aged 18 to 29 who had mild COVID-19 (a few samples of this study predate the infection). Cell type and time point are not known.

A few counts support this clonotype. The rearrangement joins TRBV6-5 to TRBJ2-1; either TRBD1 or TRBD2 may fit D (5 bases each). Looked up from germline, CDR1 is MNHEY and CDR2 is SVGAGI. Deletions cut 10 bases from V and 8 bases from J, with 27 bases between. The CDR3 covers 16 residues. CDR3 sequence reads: CATLAPLPGSGDEQFF. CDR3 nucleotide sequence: TGTGCCACCCTCGCACCCTTGCCAGGGAGTGGTGATGAGCAGTTCTTC.

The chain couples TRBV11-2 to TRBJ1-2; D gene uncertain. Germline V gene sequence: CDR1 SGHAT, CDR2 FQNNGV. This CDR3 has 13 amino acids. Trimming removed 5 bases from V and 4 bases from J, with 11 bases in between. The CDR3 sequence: CASSPEARYGYTF. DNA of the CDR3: TGTGCCAGCAGCCCCGAGGCGCGCTATGGCTACACCTTC.

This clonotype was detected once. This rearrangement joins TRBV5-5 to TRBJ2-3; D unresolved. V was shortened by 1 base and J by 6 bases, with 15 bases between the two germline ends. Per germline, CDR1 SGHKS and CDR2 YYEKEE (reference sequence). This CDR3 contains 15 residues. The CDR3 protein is CASSLRVGRWDTQYF. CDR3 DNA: TGTGCCAGCAGCTTGAGGGTCGGACGTTGGGATACGCAGTATTTT.

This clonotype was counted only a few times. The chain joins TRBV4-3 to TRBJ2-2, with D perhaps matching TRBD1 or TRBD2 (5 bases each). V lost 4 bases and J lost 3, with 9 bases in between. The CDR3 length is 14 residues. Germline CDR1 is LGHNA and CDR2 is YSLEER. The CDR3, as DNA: TGCGCCAGCAGCCTCGGGGACGACACCGGGGAGCTGTTTTTT. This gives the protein CASSLGDDTGELFF.

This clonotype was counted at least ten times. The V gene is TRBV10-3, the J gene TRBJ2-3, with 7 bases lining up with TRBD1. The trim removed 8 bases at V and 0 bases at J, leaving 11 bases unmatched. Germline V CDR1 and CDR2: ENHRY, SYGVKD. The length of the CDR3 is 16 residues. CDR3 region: CAIGRTTGASTDTQYF. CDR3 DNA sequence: TGTGCCATCGGACGTACCACAGGGGCCAGCACAGATACGCAGTATTTT.

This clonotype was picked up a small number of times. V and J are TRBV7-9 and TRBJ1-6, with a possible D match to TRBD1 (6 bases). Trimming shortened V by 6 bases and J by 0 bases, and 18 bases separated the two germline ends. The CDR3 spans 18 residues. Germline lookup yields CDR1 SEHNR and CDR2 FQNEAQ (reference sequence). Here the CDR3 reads CASSINSGESSYNSPLHF. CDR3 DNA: TGTGCCAGCAGTATAAACTCAGGGGAGAGCTCCTATAATTCACCCCTCCACTTT.

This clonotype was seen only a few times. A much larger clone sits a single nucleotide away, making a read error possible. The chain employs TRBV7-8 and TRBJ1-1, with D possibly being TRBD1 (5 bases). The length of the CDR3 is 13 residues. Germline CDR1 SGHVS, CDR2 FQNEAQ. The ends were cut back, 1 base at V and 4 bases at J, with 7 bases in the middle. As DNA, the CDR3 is TGTGCCAGCAGCTTAGGGGGGGTCACTGAAGCTTTCTTT. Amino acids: CASSLGGVTEAFF.

The CDR3 DNA reads TGTGCCAGCAGTGCTGGGGCCAACGTCCTGACTTTC. It encodes CASSAGANVLTF. The chain couples TRBV6-1 to TRBJ2-6; no clear D. CDR1 is MNHNS and CDR2 is SASEGT in the germline V gene. This CDR3 has 12 residues. The V end was cut by 4 bases, the J end by 2 bases, with 0 bases between.

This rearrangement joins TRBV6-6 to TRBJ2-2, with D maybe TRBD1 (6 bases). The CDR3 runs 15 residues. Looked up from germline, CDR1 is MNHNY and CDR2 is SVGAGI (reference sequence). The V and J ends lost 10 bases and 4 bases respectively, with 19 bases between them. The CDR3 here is CANSRTDLGTGELFF. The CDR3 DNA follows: TGTGCCAACTCCCGGACAGACCTGGGCACCGGGGAGCTGTTTTTT.

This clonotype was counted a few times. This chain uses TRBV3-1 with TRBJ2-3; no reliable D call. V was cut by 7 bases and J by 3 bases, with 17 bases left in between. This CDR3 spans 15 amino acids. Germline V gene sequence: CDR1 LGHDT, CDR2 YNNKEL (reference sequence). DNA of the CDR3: TGTGCCAGCATCCCCAGCTGGGTTTGGACAGATACGCAGTATTTT. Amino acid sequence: CASIPSWVWTDTQYF.

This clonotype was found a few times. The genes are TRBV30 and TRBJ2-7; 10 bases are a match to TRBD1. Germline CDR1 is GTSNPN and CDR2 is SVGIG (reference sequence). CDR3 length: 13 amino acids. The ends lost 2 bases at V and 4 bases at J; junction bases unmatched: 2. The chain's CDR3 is CAWSTDRGYEQYF. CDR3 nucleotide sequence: TGTGCCTGGAGTACGGACAGGGGGTACGAGCAGTACTTC.

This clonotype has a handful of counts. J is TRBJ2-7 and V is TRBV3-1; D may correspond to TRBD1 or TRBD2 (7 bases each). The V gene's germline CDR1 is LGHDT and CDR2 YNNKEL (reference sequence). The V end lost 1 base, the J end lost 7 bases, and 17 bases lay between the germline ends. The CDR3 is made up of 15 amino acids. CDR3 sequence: CASSQAPGGAEEQYV. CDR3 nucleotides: TGTGCCAGCAGCCAAGCCCCAGGGGGGGCGGAGGAGCAGTACGTC.

CDR3 sequence: CASSLLGAPLGPQHF. The CDR3 DNA follows: TGTGCCAGCAGTTTACTCGGGGCTCCGCTTGGGCCCCAGCATTTT. V and J are TRBV28 and TRBJ1-5; D might be TRBD1 (5 bases). The ends were cut back, 2 bases at V and 9 bases at J, with 17 bases in the middle. The CDR3 is 15 residues long. CDR1 is MDHEN and CDR2 is SYDVKM in the germline V gene.

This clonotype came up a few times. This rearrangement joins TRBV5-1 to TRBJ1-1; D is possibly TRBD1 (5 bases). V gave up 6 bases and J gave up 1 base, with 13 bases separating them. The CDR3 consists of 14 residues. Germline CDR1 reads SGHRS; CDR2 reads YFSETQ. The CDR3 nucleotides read TGCGCCAGCACCCGGGACGGTCCGAACACTGAAGCTTTCTTT. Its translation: CASTRDGPNTEAFF.

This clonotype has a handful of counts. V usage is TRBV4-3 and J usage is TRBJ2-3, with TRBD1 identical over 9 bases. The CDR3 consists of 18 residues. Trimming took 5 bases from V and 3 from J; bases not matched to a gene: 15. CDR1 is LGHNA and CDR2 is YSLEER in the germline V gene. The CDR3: CASSTYRGQGGGTDTQYF. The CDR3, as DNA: TGCGCCAGCAGCACCTACCGGGGACAGGGTGGGGGAACAGATACGCAGTATTTT.

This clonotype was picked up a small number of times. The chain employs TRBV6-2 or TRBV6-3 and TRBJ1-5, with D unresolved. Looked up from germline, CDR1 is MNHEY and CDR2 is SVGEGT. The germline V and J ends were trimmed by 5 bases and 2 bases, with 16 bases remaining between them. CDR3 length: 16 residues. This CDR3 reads CASSPRTLWGNQPQHF. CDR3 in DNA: TGTGCCAGCAGTCCCAGGACCCTCTGGGGCAATCAGCCCCAGCATTTT.

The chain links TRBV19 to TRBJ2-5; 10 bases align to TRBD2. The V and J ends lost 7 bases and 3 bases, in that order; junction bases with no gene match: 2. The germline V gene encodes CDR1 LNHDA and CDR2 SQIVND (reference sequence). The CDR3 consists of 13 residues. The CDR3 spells CASTGLAEETQYF. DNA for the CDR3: TGTGCCAGTACCGGACTAGCGGAAGAGACCCAGTACTTC.

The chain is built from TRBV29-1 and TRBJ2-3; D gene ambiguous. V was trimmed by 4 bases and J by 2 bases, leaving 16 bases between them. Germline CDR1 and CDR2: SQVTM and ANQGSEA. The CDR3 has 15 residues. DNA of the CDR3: TGCAGCGTTGTCGTCCCTGGGCCCTACACAGATACGCAGTATTTT. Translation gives CSVVVPGPYTDTQYF.

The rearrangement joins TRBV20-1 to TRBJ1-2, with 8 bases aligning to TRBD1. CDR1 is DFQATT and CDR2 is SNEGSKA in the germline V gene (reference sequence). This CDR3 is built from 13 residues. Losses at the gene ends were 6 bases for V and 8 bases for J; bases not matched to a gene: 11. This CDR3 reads CSAPGQGIPGYTF. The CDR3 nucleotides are TGCAGTGCACCCGGACAGGGAATTCCCGGCTACACCTTC.

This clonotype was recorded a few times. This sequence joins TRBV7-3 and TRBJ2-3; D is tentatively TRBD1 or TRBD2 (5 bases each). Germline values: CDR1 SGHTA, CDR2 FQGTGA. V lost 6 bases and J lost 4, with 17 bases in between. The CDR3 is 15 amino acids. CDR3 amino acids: CASRLGVTRSDTQYF. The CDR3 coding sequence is TGTGCCAGCAGGTTAGGGGTAACTAGGTCAGATACGCAGTATTTT. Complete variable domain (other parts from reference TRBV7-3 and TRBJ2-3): GAGVSQTPSNKVTEKGKYVELRCDPISGHTALYWYRQSLGQGPEFLIYFQGTGAADDSGLPNDRFFAVRPEGSVSTLKIQRTERGDSAVYLCASRLGVTRSDTQYFGPGTRLTVL.

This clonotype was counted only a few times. CDR3 nucleotide sequence: TGTGCCACCAGCAGAGAAGGCGGATCCTACGAGCAGTACGTC. Its translation is CATSREGGSYEQYV. This chain connects TRBV15 to TRBJ2-7; D is uncertain. Germline V gene sequence: CDR1 LNHNV, CDR2 YYDKDF (reference sequence). V gave up 0 bases and J gave up 1 base, with 7 bases separating them. CDR3 length equals 14 residues.

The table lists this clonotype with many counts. The CDR3 DNA reads TGTGCCAGCAGCTCATACAGGGACTACGAGCAGTACTTC. This sequence encodes CASSSYRDYEQYF. The rearrangement links TRBV7-6 to TRBJ2-7, with a weak D call TRBD1 (6 bases). Germline V gene data show CDR1 as SGHVS and CDR2 as FNYEAQ. Trimming removed 4 bases from V and 3 bases from J, with 10 bases in between. The CDR3 is 13 amino acids.

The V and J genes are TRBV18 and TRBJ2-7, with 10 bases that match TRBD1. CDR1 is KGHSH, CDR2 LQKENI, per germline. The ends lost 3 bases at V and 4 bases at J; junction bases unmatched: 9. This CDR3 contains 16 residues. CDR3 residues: CASSPQPPGQGYEQYV. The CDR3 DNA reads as TGTGCCAGCTCACCCCAACCTCCGGGACAGGGGTACGAGCAGTACGTC.

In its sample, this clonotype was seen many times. In DNA form, the CDR3 reads TGCGCCAGCAGCTTACGACAGGGGGCGGCGGAAGAGACCCAGTACTTC. Translating it yields CASSLRQGAAEETQYF. J is TRBJ2-5 and V is TRBV5-1; TRBD1 matches 10 bases. In germline, CDR1 is SGHRS, CDR2 YFSETQ. V gave up 2 bases and J gave up 3 bases; unmatched junction bases: 7. This CDR3 is built from 16 residues.

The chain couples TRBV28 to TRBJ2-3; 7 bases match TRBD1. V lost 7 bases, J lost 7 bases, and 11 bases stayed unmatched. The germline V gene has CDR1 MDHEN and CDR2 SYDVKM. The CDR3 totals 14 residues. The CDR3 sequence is CASTLADRVHTQYF. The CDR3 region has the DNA TGTGCCAGCACCTTAGCCGACAGGGTGCATACGCAGTATTTT.

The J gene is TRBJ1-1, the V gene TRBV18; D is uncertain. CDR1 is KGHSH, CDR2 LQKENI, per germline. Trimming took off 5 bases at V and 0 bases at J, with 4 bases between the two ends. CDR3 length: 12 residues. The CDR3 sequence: CASSVMNTEAFF. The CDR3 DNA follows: TGTGCCAGCTCAGTCATGAACACTGAAGCTTTCTTT.

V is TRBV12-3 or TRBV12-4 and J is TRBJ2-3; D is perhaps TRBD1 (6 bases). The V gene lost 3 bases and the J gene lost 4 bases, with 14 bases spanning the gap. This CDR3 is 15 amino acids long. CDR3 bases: TGTGCCAGCAGTTTTTCGTCCAGGGGCGCAGATACGCAGTATTTT. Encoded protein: CASSFSSRGADTQYF.

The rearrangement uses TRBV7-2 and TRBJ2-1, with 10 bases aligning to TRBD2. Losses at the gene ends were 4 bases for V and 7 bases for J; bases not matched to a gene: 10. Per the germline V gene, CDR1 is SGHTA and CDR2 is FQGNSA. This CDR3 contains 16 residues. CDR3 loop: CASSSQGGLAWNEQFF. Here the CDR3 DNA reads TGTGCCAGCAGCTCACAGGGGGGACTAGCGTGGAATGAGCAGTTCTTC. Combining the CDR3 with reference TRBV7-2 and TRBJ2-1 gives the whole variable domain GAGVSQSPSNKVTEKGKDVELRCDPISGHTALYWYRQSLGQGLEFLIYFQGNSAPDKSGLPSDRFSAERTGGSVSTLTIQRTQQEDSAVYLCASSSQGGLAWNEQFFGPGTRLTVL.

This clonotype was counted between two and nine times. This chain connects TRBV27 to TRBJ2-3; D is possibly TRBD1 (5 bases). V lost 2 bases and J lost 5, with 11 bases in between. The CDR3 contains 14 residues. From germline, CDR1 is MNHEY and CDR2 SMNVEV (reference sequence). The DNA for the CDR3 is TGTGCCAGCAGTTTAGGAGACAGCCTAGATACGCAGTATTTT. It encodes CASSLGDSLDTQYF.

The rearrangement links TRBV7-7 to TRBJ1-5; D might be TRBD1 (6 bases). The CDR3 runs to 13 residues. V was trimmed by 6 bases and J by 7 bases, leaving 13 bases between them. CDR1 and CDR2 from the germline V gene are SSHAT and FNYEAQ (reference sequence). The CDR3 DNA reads TGTGCCAGCAGTCCAGGGGTGGGGCAGCCCCAGCATTTT. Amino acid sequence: CASSPGVGQPQHF.

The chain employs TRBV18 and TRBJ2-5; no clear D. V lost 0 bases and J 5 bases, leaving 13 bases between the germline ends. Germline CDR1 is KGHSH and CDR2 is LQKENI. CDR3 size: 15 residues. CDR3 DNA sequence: TGTGCCAGCTCACCACCGTCTAGGGTTTTGGAGACCCAGTACTTC. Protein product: CASSPPSRVLETQYF.